This TCR beta chain was profiled in a study of shared clonotypes between healthy human individuals. Germline trimming cut 4 bases from V and 5 bases from J; bases unmatched to any gene: 6. Germline assignment: CDR1 SGDLS and CDR2 YYNGEE. The CDR3 runs 15 residues. This table comes from immunoSEQ multiplex PCR, and its TCRdb copy is limited to in-frame clones, with some not included. Of around 2.1 million clones in the sample, about 93% were seen once. Study conclusions and caveats: There were few donors, and this limited the genetic and exposure-history diversity represented.

CD8 cells classed as naive were CD45RO-negative and positively selected for CCR7, excluding terminally differentiated effector memory CD45RA+ cells. In the case of this clone: The antigen is unknown.

The sequenced sample consisted of naive CD8+ T cells from PBMCs. The source of this sequence is a man aged 18 to 29 in good health. Some clones in this sample may be carry-over from other donors' samples. The V gene is TRBV9, the J gene TRBJ2-1; 10 bases fit TRBD2. The DNA of the CDR3 is TGTGCCAGCAGCCCACCTAGCGGGGGTAACAATGAGCAGTTCTTC. Translated, it gives CASSPPSGGNNEQFF.